A single sample is the source of the 16 T cell receptor beta chains below, sequenced in a study of response to subunit inactivated influenza vaccine. TCRdb re-derived calls from the RT-PCR reads in MiXCR, one entry per CDR3 protein. Of approximately 500,000 distinct CDR3 sequences in the sample, about an eighth were seen once. The material was PBMCs from blood, obtained 45 days after vaccination. The receptor set was obtained from a man aged 50-60 years who received an inactivated influenza vaccine.

This chain joins TRBV9 and TRBJ2-1; TRBD2 agrees at 10 bases. V lost 3 bases to trimming and J lost 7 bases; unmatched junction nucleotides: 1. CDR1 is SGDLS, CDR2 YYNGEE, per germline. The CDR3 runs to 13 residues. DNA for the CDR3: TGTGCCAGCAGCGCTAGCGGGAGAAATGAGCAGTTCTTC. Protein sequence: CASSASGRNEQFF.

This clonotype occurred many times. DNA for the CDR3: TGTGCCAGCAGCTTAACGGTCGAGGGGGACACCGGGGAGCTGTTTTTT. Translating gives CASSLTVEGDTGELFF. V is TRBV7-3 and J is TRBJ2-2; weak D call: TRBD1 (6 bases). Germline V gives CDR1 SGHTA, CDR2 FQGTGA. CDR3 size: 16 residues. Trimming took off 0 bases at V and 3 bases at J, with 11 bases between the two ends.

This clonotype has a count of ten or more. The chain recombines TRBV15 with TRBJ2-7; possibly TRBD1 or TRBD2 for D (6 bases each). CDR3 size: 15 residues. V dropped 5 bases and J dropped 2 bases, with 16 bases sitting between them. CDR1 LNHNV and CDR2 YYDKDF come from the germline V gene (reference sequence). DNA for the CDR3: TGTGCCACCAGCGGGGGCGGGAAGAGGGCCTACGAGCAGTACTTC. It translates to CATSGGGKRAYEQYF.

On this clonotype: This could be a read error, since a much larger clone is one nucleotide away. Lacking the conserved final phenylalanine or tryptophan, this CDR3 likely reflects a read error. The chain joins TRBV4-2 to TRBJ2-7, with D tentatively TRBD2 (6 bases). Trimming removed 1 base at V and 6 bases at J, with 10 bases between. The germline V gene has CDR1 LGHNA and CDR2 YNFKEQ. The CDR3 extends over 13 amino acids. The CDR3: CASSQAREFEQYL. In DNA form, the CDR3 reads TGTGCCAGCAGCCAAGCCCGGGAGTTCGAGCAGTACCTC.

V and J are TRBV6-2 or TRBV6-3 and TRBJ2-1; TRBD2 matches 8 bases. The V gene end was trimmed by 4 bases and the J gene end by 0 bases; junction bases not matched to a gene: 14. CDR1 is MNHEY, CDR2 SVGEGT, per germline. CDR3 length equals 19 residues. The CDR3 reads CASSSWASGRWSSYNEQFF. DNA of the CDR3: TGTGCCAGCAGTTCTTGGGCTAGCGGGCGTTGGAGCTCCTACAATGAGCAGTTCTTC.

This clonotype was picked up many times. The chain carries TRBV12-3 or TRBV12-4 and TRBJ2-5; D is unclear. The CDR3 runs to 13 residues. Trimming left V 5 bases short and J 7 bases short, with 14 bases between. The CDR3 spells CASSQHDVGTQYF. The CDR3, as DNA: TGTGCCAGCAGTCAACACGACGTTGGGACCCAGTACTTC.

The V call is TRBV20-1, the J call TRBJ2-3, with TRBD1 matching 7 bases. The CDR3 is 14 amino acids. Losses at the gene ends were 6 bases for V and 3 bases for J; bases not matched to a gene: 9. The germline V gene has CDR1 DFQATT and CDR2 SNEGSKA (reference sequence). CDR3 loop: CSATGTANTDTQYF. DNA of the CDR3: TGCAGTGCCACCGGGACAGCGAATACAGATACGCAGTATTTT.

V and J are TRBV12-3 or TRBV12-4 and TRBJ1-1, with D hard to call. V gave up 1 base and J gave up 0 bases, with 9 bases separating them. The CDR3 runs to 15 residues. The DNA of the CDR3 is TGTGCCAGCAGTTTAGAGGTCAAGGTGAACACTGAAGCTTTCTTT. Amino acids: CASSLEVKVNTEAFF.

The chain employs TRBV7-2 and TRBJ2-5, with D unclear. The CDR3 has 13 residues. The V gene's germline CDR1 is SGHTA and CDR2 FQGNSA. V was cut by 1 base and J by 7 bases, with 10 bases left in between. CDR3 in amino acids: CASSLGPPRTQYF. The CDR3 coding sequence is TGTGCCAGCAGCTTAGGGCCTCCAAGGACCCAGTACTTC.

The gene calls are TRBV4-3 and TRBJ2-2; unclear D gene. The germline CDR1 and CDR2 sequences are LGHNA and YSLEER. V was cut by 1 base and J by 2 bases, with 11 bases left in between. The CDR3 has 16 amino acids. CDR3 sequence: CASSQVAVPNTGELFF. CDR3 in DNA: TGCGCCAGCAGCCAAGTGGCGGTACCCAACACCGGGGAGCTGTTTTTT.

This clonotype showed up just a few times. V gene TRBV29-1 combines with J gene TRBJ2-3, with TRBD1 as a possible D gene (5 bases). This CDR3 is built from 12 residues. The germline gives CDR1 SQVTM, CDR2 ANQGSEA. Trimming took 7 bases from V and 2 from J, leaving 10 bases between them. As DNA, the CDR3 is TGCAGCGGCGACAGTAACACAGATACGCAGTATTTT. Translating it yields CSGDSNTDTQYF.

CDR3 protein: CASSTTPSTDTQYF. As DNA, the CDR3 is TGTGCCAGCAGTACGACACCTAGCACAGATACGCAGTATTTT. The V gene is TRBV12-3 or TRBV12-4, the J gene TRBJ2-3, with no clear D. Trimming removed 5 bases at V and 0 bases at J, with 9 bases between. The CDR3 runs 14 residues.

The table lists this clonotype with a few counts. V usage is TRBV3-1 and J usage is TRBJ2-7; TRBD1 agrees at 7 bases. Per the germline V gene, CDR1 is LGHDT and CDR2 is YNNKEL (reference sequence). The ends lost 2 bases at V and 3 bases at J; junction bases unmatched: 4. The CDR3 length is 14 residues. The CDR3 nucleotides are TGTGCCAGCAGCCAACAGACAGGGCTCTACGAGCAGTACTTC. Protein sequence: CASSQQTGLYEQYF.

This clonotype was observed many times. The chain employs TRBV12-3 or TRBV12-4 and TRBJ2-2, with D possibly matching TRBD1 (5 bases). The CDR3 totals 15 residues. V dropped 3 bases and J dropped 0 bases, with 8 bases sitting between them. CDR3 in DNA: TGTGCCAGCAGTTTCGGACATGCGAACACCGGGGAGCTGTTTTTT. It translates to CASSFGHANTGELFF.

This clonotype appeared a few times. The V gene is TRBV4-3, the J gene TRBJ1-1; D gene ambiguous. This CDR3 contains 14 residues. Looked up from germline, CDR1 is LGHNA and CDR2 is YSLEER. V was trimmed by 6 bases and J by 1 base, leaving 12 bases between them. DNA of the CDR3: TGCGCCAGCAGATTGGGCCAGACGAACACTGAAGCTTTCTTT. Translating gives CASRLGQTNTEAFF.

Only a few counts were recorded for this clonotype. The V call is TRBV28, the J call TRBJ2-1, with D possibly matching TRBD2 (5 bases). CDR3 length: 13 amino acids. Trimming took off 5 bases at V and 7 bases at J, with 12 bases between the two ends. Germline V lookup: CDR1 MDHEN, CDR2 SYDVKM. The CDR3 protein is CASSVETINEQFF. The CDR3 region has the DNA TGTGCCAGCAGTGTCGAGACTATTAATGAGCAGTTCTTC.